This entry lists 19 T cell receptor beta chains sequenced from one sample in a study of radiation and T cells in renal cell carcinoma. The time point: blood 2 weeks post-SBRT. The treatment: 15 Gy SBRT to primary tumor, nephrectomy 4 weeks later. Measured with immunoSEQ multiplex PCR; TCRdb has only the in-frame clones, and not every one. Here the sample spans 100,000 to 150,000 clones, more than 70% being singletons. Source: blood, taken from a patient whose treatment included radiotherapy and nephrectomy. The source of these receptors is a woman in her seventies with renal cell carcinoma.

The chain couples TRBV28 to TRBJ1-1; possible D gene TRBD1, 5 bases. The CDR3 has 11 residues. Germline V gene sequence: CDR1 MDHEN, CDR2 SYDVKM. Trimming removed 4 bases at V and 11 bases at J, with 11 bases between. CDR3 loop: CASSSPGRAFF. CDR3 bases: TGTGCCAGCAGTTCGCCAGGGAGGGCTTTCTTT.

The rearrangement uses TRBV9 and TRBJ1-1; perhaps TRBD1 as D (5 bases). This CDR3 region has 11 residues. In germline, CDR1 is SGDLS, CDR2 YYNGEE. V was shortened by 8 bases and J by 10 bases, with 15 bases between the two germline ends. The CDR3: CASSRDGIAFF. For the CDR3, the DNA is TGTGCCAGTTCCCGGGACGGAATAGCTTTCTTT.

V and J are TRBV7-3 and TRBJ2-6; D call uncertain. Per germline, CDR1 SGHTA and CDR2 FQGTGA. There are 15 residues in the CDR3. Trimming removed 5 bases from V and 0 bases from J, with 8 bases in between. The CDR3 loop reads CASSPEPSGANVLTF. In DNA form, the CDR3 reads TGTGCCAGCAGCCCCGAGCCCTCTGGGGCCAACGTCCTGACTTTC.

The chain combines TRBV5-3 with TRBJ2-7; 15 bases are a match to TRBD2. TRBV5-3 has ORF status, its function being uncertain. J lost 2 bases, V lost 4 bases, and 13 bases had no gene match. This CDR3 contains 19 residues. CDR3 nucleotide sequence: TGTGCCAGAAGCATCGGGACTAGCGGGGGGCCCGCGGCCACCTACGAGCAGTACTTC. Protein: CARSIGTSGGPAATYEQYF.

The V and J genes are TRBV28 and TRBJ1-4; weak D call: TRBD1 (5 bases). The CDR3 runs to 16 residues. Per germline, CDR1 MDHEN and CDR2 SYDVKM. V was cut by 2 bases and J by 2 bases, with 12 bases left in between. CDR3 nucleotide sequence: TGTGCCAGCAGTTTAGGGGGTTATGGGACTAATGAAAAACTGTTTTTT. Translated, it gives CASSLGGYGTNEKLFF. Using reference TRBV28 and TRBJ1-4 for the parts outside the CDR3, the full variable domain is DVKVTQSSRYLVKRTGEKVFLECVQDMDHENMFWYRQDPGLGLRLIYFSYDVKMKEKGDIPEGYSVSREKKERFSLILESASTNQTSMYLCASSLGGYGTNEKLFFGSGTQLSVL.

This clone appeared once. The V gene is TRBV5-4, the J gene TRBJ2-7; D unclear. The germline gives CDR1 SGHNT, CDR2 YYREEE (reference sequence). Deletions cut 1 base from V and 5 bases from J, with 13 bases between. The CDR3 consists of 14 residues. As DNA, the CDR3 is TGTGCCAGCAGCTTGATGACAACTCCCAACGAGCAGTACTTC. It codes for CASSLMTTPNEQYF.

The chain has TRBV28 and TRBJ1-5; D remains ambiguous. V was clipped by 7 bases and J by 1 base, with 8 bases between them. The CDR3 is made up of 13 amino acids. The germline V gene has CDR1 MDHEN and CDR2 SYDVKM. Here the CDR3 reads CASMDISNQPQHF. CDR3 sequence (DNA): TGTGCCAGCATGGATATAAGCAATCAGCCCCAGCATTTT.

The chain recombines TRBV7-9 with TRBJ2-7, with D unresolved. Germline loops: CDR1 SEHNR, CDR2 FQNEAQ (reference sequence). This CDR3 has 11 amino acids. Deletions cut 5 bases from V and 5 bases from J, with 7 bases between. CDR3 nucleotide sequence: TGTGCCAGCAGCCCCTTGGACGAGCAGTACTTC. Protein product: CASSPLDEQYF. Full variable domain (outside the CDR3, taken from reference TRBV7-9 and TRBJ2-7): DTGVSQNPRHKITKRGQNVTFRCDPISEHNRLYWYRQTLGQGPEFLTYFQNEAQLEKSRLLSDRFSAERPKGSFSTLEIQRTEQGDSAMYLCASSPLDEQYFGPGTRLTVT.

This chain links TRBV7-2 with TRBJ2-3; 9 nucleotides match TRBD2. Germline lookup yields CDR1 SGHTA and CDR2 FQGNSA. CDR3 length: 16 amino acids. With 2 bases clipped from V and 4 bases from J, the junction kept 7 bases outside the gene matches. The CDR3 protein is CASSLFSSGAADTQYF. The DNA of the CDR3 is TGTGCCAGCAGCTTATTTTCTAGCGGGGCAGCAGATACGCAGTATTTT.

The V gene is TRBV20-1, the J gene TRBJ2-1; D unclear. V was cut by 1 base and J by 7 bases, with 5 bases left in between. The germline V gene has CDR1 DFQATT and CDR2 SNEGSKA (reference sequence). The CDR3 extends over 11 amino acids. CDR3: CSARGRNEQFF. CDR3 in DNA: TGCAGTGCTAGAGGTAGGAATGAGCAGTTCTTC.

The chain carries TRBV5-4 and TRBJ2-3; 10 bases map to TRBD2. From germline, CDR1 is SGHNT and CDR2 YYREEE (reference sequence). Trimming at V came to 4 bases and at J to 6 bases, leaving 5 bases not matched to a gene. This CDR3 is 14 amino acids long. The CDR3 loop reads CASSPAGGLDTQYF. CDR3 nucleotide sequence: TGTGCCAGCAGCCCAGCGGGGGGGCTTGATACGCAGTATTTT.

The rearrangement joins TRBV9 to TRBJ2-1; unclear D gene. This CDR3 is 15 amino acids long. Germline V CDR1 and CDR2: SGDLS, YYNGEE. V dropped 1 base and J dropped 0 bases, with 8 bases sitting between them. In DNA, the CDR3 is TGTGCCAGCAGCGTAAGCTACCTCTCCTACAATGAGCAGTTCTTC. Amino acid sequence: CASSVSYLSYNEQFF.

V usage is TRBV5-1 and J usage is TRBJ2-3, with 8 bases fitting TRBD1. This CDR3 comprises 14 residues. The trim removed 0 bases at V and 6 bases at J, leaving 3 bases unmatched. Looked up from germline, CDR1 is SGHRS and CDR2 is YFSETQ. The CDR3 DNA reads TGCGCCAGCAGCTTGGCCCAGGGGGCGGATACGCAGTATTTT. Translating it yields CASSLAQGADTQYF.

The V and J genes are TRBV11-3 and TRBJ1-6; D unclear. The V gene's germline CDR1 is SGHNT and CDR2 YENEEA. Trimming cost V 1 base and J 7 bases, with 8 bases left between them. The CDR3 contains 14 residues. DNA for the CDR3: TGTGCCAGCAGCTTAGGGCAGGCCAATTCACCCCTCCACTTT. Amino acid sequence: CASSLGQANSPLHF.

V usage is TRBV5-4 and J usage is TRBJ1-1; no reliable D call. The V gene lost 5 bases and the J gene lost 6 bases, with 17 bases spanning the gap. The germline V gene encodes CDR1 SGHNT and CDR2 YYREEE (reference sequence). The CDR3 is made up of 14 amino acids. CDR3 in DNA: TGTGCCAGCAGTTACCCCACAGTGAGAGCTGAAGCTTTCTTT. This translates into CASSYPTVRAEAFF.

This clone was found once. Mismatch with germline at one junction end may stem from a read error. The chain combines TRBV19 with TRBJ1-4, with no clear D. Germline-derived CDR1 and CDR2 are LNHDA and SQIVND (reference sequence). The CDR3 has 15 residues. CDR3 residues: CASSLMAARNEKLFF. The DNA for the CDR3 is TGTGCCAGTAGTTTAATGGCTGCAAGAAATGAAAAACTATTTTTT.

CDR3 sequence: CSVETGGLGYTF. CDR3 DNA: TGCAGCGTTGAAACAGGGGGCCTTGGCTACACCTTC. The chain employs TRBV29-1 and TRBJ1-2; 9 bases match TRBD1. J was trimmed by 7 bases and V by 2 bases; bases with no gene match: 2. This CDR3 contains 12 residues. Germline V gene data show CDR1 as SQVTM and CDR2 as ANQGSEA. Variable domain in full (rest from reference TRBV29-1 and TRBJ1-2): SAVISQKPSRDICQRGTSLTIQCQVDSQVTMMFWYRQQPGQSLTLIATANQGSEATYESGFVIDKFPISRPNLTFSTLTVSNMSPEDSSIYLCSVETGGLGYTFGSGTRLTVV.

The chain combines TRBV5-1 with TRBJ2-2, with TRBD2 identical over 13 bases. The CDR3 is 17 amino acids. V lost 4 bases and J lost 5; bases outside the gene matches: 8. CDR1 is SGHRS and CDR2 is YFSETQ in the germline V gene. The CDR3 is CASSPGLAGSETGELFF. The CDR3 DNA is TGCGCCAGCAGCCCGGGACTAGCGGGGTCGGAGACCGGGGAGCTGTTTTTT. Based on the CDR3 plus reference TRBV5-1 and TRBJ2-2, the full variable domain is KAGVTQTPRYLIKTRGQQVTLSCSPISGHRSVSWYQQTPGQGLQFLFEYFSETQRNKGNFPGRFSGRQFSNSRSEMNVSTLELGDSALYLCASSPGLAGSETGELFFGEGSRLTVL.

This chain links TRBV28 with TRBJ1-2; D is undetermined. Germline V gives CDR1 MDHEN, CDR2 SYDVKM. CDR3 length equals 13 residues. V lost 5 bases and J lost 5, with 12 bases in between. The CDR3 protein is CASSPPFGYGYTF. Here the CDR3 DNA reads TGTGCCAGCAGTCCACCCTTTGGTTATGGCTACACCTTC.